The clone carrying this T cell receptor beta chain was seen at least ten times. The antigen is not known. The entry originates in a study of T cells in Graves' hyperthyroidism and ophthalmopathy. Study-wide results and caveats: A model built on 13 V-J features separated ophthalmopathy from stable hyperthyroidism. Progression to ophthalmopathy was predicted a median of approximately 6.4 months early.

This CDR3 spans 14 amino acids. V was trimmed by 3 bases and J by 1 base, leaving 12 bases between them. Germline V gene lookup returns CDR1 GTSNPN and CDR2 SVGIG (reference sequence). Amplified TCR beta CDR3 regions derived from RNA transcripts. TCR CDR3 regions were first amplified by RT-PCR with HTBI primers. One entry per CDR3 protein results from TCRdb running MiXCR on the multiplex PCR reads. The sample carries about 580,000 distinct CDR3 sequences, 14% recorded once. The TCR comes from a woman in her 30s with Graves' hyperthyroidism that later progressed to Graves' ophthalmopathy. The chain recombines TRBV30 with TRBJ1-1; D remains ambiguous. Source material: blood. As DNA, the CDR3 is TGTGCCTGGAGAATGACACGGAAGAACACTGAAGCTTTCTTT. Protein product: CAWRMTRKNTEAFF. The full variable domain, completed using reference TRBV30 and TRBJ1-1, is SQTIHQWPATLVQPVGSPLSLECTVEGTSNPNLYWYRQAAGRGLQLLFYSVGIGQISSEVPQNLSASRPQDRQFILSSKKLLLSDSGFYLCAWRMTRKNTEAFFGQGTRLTVV.